The next 6 T cell receptor beta chains were all read from a single sample in a study of shared clonotypes between healthy human individuals. Terminally differentiated effector memory CD45RA+ cells were left out of the naive CD8 fraction, which was CD45RO-negative and positively selected for CCR7. Some clones are missing from TCRdb's copy, which holds only in-frame ones; the method was immunoSEQ multiplex PCR. This table has about 2.2 million clones, approximately 94% appearing once. Sequenced: naive CD8+ T cells from PBMCs. All receptors derive from a man aged 18 to 30 in good health. Some clones in this sample may be carry-over from other donors' samples.

The chain employs TRBV6-1 and TRBJ2-3; the match to TRBD1 covers 8 bases. The germline V gene encodes CDR1 MNHNS and CDR2 SASEGT. The CDR3 totals 13 residues. The junction had 3 bases not matched to a gene; V was cut back by 7 bases and J by 3 bases. The CDR3 loop is CASIQGATDTQYF. The CDR3 DNA sequence: TGTGCCAGCATTCAGGGGGCAACAGATACGCAGTATTTT.

CDR3 sequence: CASSPLARYNQPQHF. As DNA, the CDR3 is TGTGCCAGCAGCCCGCTTGCGCGCTACAATCAGCCCCAGCATTTT. V and J are TRBV14 and TRBJ1-5; D is ambiguous. The CDR3 runs to 15 residues. Deletions cut 4 bases from V and 3 bases from J, with 13 bases between. Looked up from germline, CDR1 is SGHDN and CDR2 is FVKESK.

The rearrangement links TRBV4-1 to TRBJ2-7, with D possibly being TRBD2 (6 bases). The CDR3 totals 14 residues. Trimming took 1 base from V and 4 from J, leaving 11 bases between them. Germline CDR1 is MGHRA and CDR2 is YSYEKL. The CDR3 is CASSQVRDSYEQYF. DNA of the CDR3: TGCGCCAGCAGCCAAGTCCGGGACTCTTACGAGCAGTACTTC.

V is TRBV10-3 and J is TRBJ2-1; 10 nucleotides agree with TRBD2. J lost 5 bases, V lost 4 bases, and 17 bases had no gene match. The CDR3 covers 19 residues. Germline loops: CDR1 ENHRY, CDR2 SYGVKD. The CDR3 loop reads CAISGEGRMGLAPNNEQFF. For the CDR3, the DNA is TGTGCCATCAGTGGGGAAGGGAGAATGGGACTAGCGCCAAACAATGAGCAGTTCTTC.

This clone was seen just once. The CDR3 reads CASSQEGGSGTEAFF. The CDR3 DNA reads as TGTGCCAGCAGCCAAGAGGGGGGGTCGGGAACTGAAGCTTTCTTT. This chain links TRBV4-2 with TRBJ1-1; a weak D match, TRBD1 (5 bases). The CDR3 covers 15 residues. Trimming left V 0 bases short and J 5 bases short, with 13 bases between. Germline values: CDR1 LGHNA, CDR2 YNFKEQ.

V usage is TRBV9 and J usage is TRBJ2-1; TRBD1 or TRBD2 may be the D gene (5 bases each). V shed 0 bases and J shed 10 bases, with 14 bases lying between them. Looked up from germline, CDR1 is SGDLS and CDR2 is YYNGEE. This CDR3 contains 14 residues. DNA for the CDR3: TGTGCCAGCAGCGTAGATCATCGGGGCACCGAGCAGTTCTTC. Protein sequence: CASSVDHRGTEQFF.